These T cell receptor beta chains were read from a single sample in a study of response to subunit inactivated influenza vaccine. TCRdb re-called the RT-PCR reads with MiXCR, one entry per CDR3 protein. This sample has roughly 790,000 distinct CDR3 sequences; approximately 22% occur once, and the top ten carry roughly 10%. The starting material was PBMCs from blood, obtained less than 6 days after vaccination. Receptors were obtained from a man aged 50 to 60 who received an inactivated influenza vaccine. Each CDR3 is given with its conserved first and last residue. Each record gives: clone size, V gene, J gene, D gene, CDR3 DNA, CDR3 protein. The D gene is left open where the match is weak. For some rows the clone size is stated as once, few or many, or as a class when expanded; others skip it.

-	TRBV7-7	TRBJ2-5	TRBD1	TGTGCCAGCAGCTGGACAGGGGCCAGGAAAGAGACCCAGTACTTC	CASSWTGARKETQYF
few	TRBV29-1	TRBJ2-5	-	TGCAGCGTTGAAGGGGCTAGAGAGACCCAGTACTTC	CSVEGARETQYF
many	TRBV18	TRBJ2-5	-	TGTGCCAGCTCACCACCGGGACGGACCAGTAAAGTAGAGACCCAGTACTTC	CASSPPGRTSKVETQYF
-	TRBV6-5	TRBJ1-4	-	TGTGCCAGCAGTTACTCGTGGTTATCCACGATTAATGAAAAACTGTTTTTT	CASSYSWLSTINEKLFF
-	TRBV7-2	TRBJ2-4	TRBD2	TGTGCCAGCAGCCTACCGACTAGCGGGAGTGACATTCAGTACTTC	CASSLPTSGSDIQYF
-	TRBV24-1	TRBJ2-7	-	TGTGCCACCAGTGAGTTTGGGGGCTACGAGCAGTACTTC	CATSEFGGYEQYF
few	TRBV20-1	TRBJ2-3	-	TGCAGTGCTAAAACGGGGGGCCGAGATACGCAGTATTTT	CSAKTGGRDTQYF
few	TRBV4-2	TRBJ2-1	TRBD2	TGTGCCAGCAGCCAGCGGGAGGGTCGGCTGAATGAGCAGTTCTTC	CASSQREGRLNEQFF
-	TRBV7-2	TRBJ2-5	-	TGTGCCAGCACCTTTTCGCGGGATGAGACCCAGTACTTC	CASTFSRDETQYF
-	TRBV7-9	TRBJ2-1	TRBD2	TGTGCCAGCAGCCCCCCCCCGCGACTAGCGGTCTACAATGAGCAGTTCTTC	CASSPPPRLAVYNEQFF
-	TRBV7-2	TRBJ2-5	-	TGTGCCAGCACCTCGGCTATACGCCAAGAGACCCAGTACTTC	CASTSAIRQETQYF
-	TRBV7-9	TRBJ1-6	-	TGTGCCAGCAGCTTAGCGAGTGTATATAATTCACCCCTCCACTTT	CASSLASVYNSPLHF
-	TRBV6-5	TRBJ1-1	-	TGTGCCAGCAGTTACTCTCTTGGGGGTGGCAGGGCAAGAGGGGCTGAAGCTTTCTTT	CASSYSLGGGRARGAEAFF
-	TRBV11-2	TRBJ2-2	TRBD1	TGTGCCAGCAGCTCAATCCGGGACAGGGGGGCCGGGGAGCTGTTTTTT	CASSSIRDRGAGELFF
-	TRBV7-2	TRBJ1-1	TRBD1	TGTGCCAGCAACGACAGGGGGAACACTGAAGCTTTCTTT	CASNDRGNTEAFF
-	TRBV7-9	TRBJ2-7	-	TGTGCCAGCAGCTTTCCAGGCCGCGAGCAGTACTTC	CASSFPGREQYF
-	TRBV11-3	TRBJ2-6	TRBD1	TGTGCCAGCAGCCGGGGACAGGGGGATCCTGGGGCCAACGTCCTGACTTTC	CASSRGQGDPGANVLTF
few	TRBV28	TRBJ2-2	TRBD2	TGTGCCAGCAGTTTAATCTTTGGGCTAGCGGGCACCGGGGAGCTGTTTTTT	CASSLIFGLAGTGELFF
-	TRBV20-1	TRBJ2-7	-	TGCAGTGCTAGTGATCCGGGATACTACGAGCAGTACTTC	CSASDPGYYEQYF
-	TRBV7-2	TRBJ2-2	TRBD1	TGTGCCAGCAGCCCGTGGACAGGGGCGAACACCGGGGAGCTGTTTTTT	CASSPWTGANTGELFF
few	TRBV6-1	TRBJ2-6	-	TGTGCCAGCAGCCCCTCAAGGGGGGTCTCTGGGGCCAACGTCCTGACTTTC	CASSPSRGVSGANVLTF
few	TRBV7-2	TRBJ1-5	-	TGTGCCAGCAGCACGCAAACGGGGGCACTCAATCAGCCCCAGCATTTT	CASSTQTGALNQPQHF
-	TRBV29-1	TRBJ1-5	TRBD1	TGCAGCGTCTCCGGGACAGACAAAGATCAGCCCCAGCATTTT	CSVSGTDKDQPQHF
-	TRBV28	TRBJ2-3	-	TGTGCCAGCAGTTTATCCGCGGACCCCCTCGATACGCAGTATTTT	CASSLSADPLDTQYF
-	TRBV20-1	TRBJ2-5	TRBD1	TGCAGTGCTAGACGTTTAACGACAGGGATGAGGGAGACCCAGTACTTC	CSARRLTTGMRETQYF
-	TRBV12-3/TRBV12-4	TRBJ1-5	-	TGTGCCAGCAGTTTGGGGACCCAGGCGGGTCAGCCCCAGCATTTT	CASSLGTQAGQPQHF
-	TRBV7-2	TRBJ2-5	-	TGTGCCAGCGCCCCCCCTGGATCATTAGTCTGGACCCAGTACTTC	CASAPPGSLVWTQYF
-	TRBV6-2/TRBV6-3	TRBJ2-2	-	TGTGCCAGCAGTTACTCTCTGGACAGCTCGTTGGAGCTGTTTTTT	CASSYSLDSSLELFF
few	TRBV10-3	TRBJ2-5	-	TGTGCCATCAGTGCTTCACAGGAAGAGACCCAGTACTTC	CAISASQEETQYF
-	TRBV2	TRBJ1-1	-	TGTGCCAGCAGGGACAGTGGCACTGAAGCTTTCTTT	CASRDSGTEAFF
-	TRBV5-1	TRBJ2-7	TRBD1	TGCGCCAGCAGCTTGGCCTTTGACAGGGGGCTCTACGAGCAGTACTTC	CASSLAFDRGLYEQYF
few	TRBV7-2	TRBJ2-1	TRBD2	TGTGCCAGCAGGGAAATAGCGGGGGGGCGGGGTGAGCAGTTCTTC	CASREIAGGRGEQFF
-	TRBV30	TRBJ2-2	-	TGTGCCTGGAATCGTGACCTACGGTCCGGGGAGCTGTTTTTT	CAWNRDLRSGELFF
many	TRBV7-7	TRBJ2-3	-	TGTGCTAGCAGCTTAGTCGTAGCGAACAGGCAGTATTTT	CASSLVVANRQYF
few	TRBV6-1	TRBJ1-5	-	TGTGCCAGCAGATCGGGGGGCGCCTTTAGCAATCAGCCCCAGCATTTT	CASRSGGAFSNQPQHF
many	TRBV12-3/TRBV12-4	TRBJ1-5	-	TGTGCCAGCAGCTTGGATAATAGCAATCAGCCCCAGCATTTT	CASSLDNSNQPQHF
-	TRBV7-8	TRBJ2-6	TRBD2	TGTGCCAGCAGCCAGAGGGGATTAGCGGGAATGATCTCTGGGGCCAACGTCCTGACTTTC	CASSQRGLAGMISGANVLTF
-	TRBV10-3	TRBJ2-1	-	TGTGCCATCAGCTTTAGCGTGGACAATGAGCAGTTCTTC	CAISFSVDNEQFF
-	TRBV20-1	TRBJ1-2	-	TGCAGTGCAAGTCTGGGGGACGGGTATGGCTACACCTTC	CSASLGDGYGYTF
-	TRBV19	TRBJ1-5	TRBD1	TGTGCCAGTAGCCCTACAGGGGTCAATCAGCCCCAGCATTTT	CASSPTGVNQPQHF
-	TRBV19	TRBJ2-7	TRBD1	TGTGCCAGAAGTAGGGGAGGACAGGGAACCTACGAGCAGTACTTC	CARSRGGQGTYEQYF
-	TRBV5-4	TRBJ2-1	TRBD1	TGTGCCAGCAGATTTCAGACAGGGGGGGAGCAGTTCTTC	CASRFQTGGEQFF
few	TRBV12-3/TRBV12-4	TRBJ2-1	-	TGTGCCAGCAGTTTGAGTGGGGACGTCTCCTACAATGAGCAGTTCTTC	CASSLSGDVSYNEQFF
-	TRBV11-3	TRBJ2-2	-	TGTGCCAGCAGCTTAGGGGCAGGATCGAACACCGGGGAGCTGTTTTTT	CASSLGAGSNTGELFF
few	TRBV27	TRBJ2-3	TRBD1	TGTGCCAGCAATTCAGAGGGGGCGCGGACAGATACGCAGTATTTT	CASNSEGARTDTQYF
-	TRBV12-3/TRBV12-4	TRBJ2-1	TRBD2	TGTGCCAGCAGTTTTGAGGCTAGCGGGGGGCACAATGAGCAGTTCTTC	CASSFEASGGHNEQFF
-	TRBV12-3/TRBV12-4	TRBJ1-1	-	TGTGCCAGCAGTCTAGGGGTTCCCGACACTGAAGCTTTCTTT	CASSLGVPDTEAFF
-	TRBV7-8	TRBJ2-7	-	TGTGCCAGCAGCTTACGAGGAGAGTCCTACGAGCAGTACTTC	CASSLRGESYEQYF